These 14 T cell receptor beta chains came from one sample sequenced in a study of CD8+ T cells in alopecia areata. Once RNA had been extracted, it was reverse transcribed into cDNA to act as the sequencing template. Profiled with immunoSEQ multiplex PCR; TCRdb holds only in-frame clones, not every one. The sample records roughly 120,000 clones, 45% to 65% being singletons. This sample's treatment: oral pan-JAK inhibitor, 5-10 mg twice daily. This material consisted of CD4+ T cells sorted from blood, taken at week 24, from a patient treated with tofacitinib. The receptors come from a human donor with alopecia areata.

This clone has only a few counts. The rearrangement links TRBV6-5 to TRBJ1-5; 7 positions match TRBD1. The CDR3 runs 14 residues. The trim removed 8 bases at V and 0 bases at J, leaving 4 bases unmatched. Germline V gene data show CDR1 as MNHEY and CDR2 as SVGAGI. Here the CDR3 DNA reads TGTGCCAGCCACCAGGGGGGTAGCAATCAGCCCCAGCATTTT. The encoded protein is CASHQGGSNQPQHF.

This rearrangement joins TRBV6-1 to TRBJ2-5, with D tentatively TRBD1 (6 bases). CDR1 is MNHNS, CDR2 SASEGT, per germline. The CDR3 is 16 residues long. Trimming stripped 0 bases from V and 2 bases from J, with 13 bases between. Here the CDR3 DNA reads TGTGCCAGCAGTGAAGCAGCAGGGGTTCGACAAGAGACCCAGTACTTC. As protein: CASSEAAGVRQETQYF.

This clone was seen once. The V gene is TRBV27, the J gene TRBJ1-6; 9 bases agree with TRBD1. Per the germline V gene, CDR1 is MNHEY and CDR2 is SMNVEV (reference sequence). V shed 6 bases and J 8 bases; nucleotides not matched to a gene: 8. The CDR3 length is 15 residues. CDR3 in DNA: TGTGCCAGCAGCAAAGGGACAGGGAGGGATTCACCCCTCCACTTT. It encodes CASSKGTGRDSPLHF.

This clone was seen once. This rearrangement joins TRBV18 to TRBJ1-1; D is undetermined. Trimming took 8 bases from V and 5 from J, leaving 12 bases between them. This CDR3 comprises 12 residues. Looked up from germline, CDR1 is KGHSH and CDR2 is LQKENI. CDR3 residues: CASRLEVTEAFF. The CDR3 nucleotides read TGTGCCAGCCGCCTTGAGGTGACTGAAGCTTTCTTT. Supplemented by reference TRBV18 and TRBJ1-1, the full variable domain reads NAGVMQNPRHLVRRRGQEARLRCSPMKGHSHVYWYRQLPEEGLKFMVYLQKENIIDESGMPKERFSAEFPKEGPSILRIQQVVRGDSAAYFCASRLEVTEAFFGQGTRLTVV.

The chain has TRBV9 and TRBJ1-2, with D hard to call. The ends were cut back, 0 bases at V and 6 bases at J, with 3 bases in the middle. CDR1 is SGDLS, CDR2 YYNGEE, per germline. This CDR3 is 11 amino acids long. This CDR3 reads CASSVGDGYTF. CDR3 coding DNA: TGTGCCAGCAGCGTAGGAGATGGCTACACCTTC.

The V and J genes are TRBV7-3 and TRBJ1-5; D possibly corresponds to TRBD1 (6 bases). The CDR3 totals 14 residues. Germline loops: CDR1 SGHTA, CDR2 FQGTGA. The V end lost 5 bases, the J end lost 3 bases, and 11 bases lay between the germline ends. The CDR3 DNA reads TGTGCCAGCAGCCGAACAGGGACCAATCAGCCCCAGCATTTT. Translation: CASSRTGTNQPQHF.

Comments on this clone: Different DNA sequences within this sample yield the same CDR3. The chain uses TRBV30 and TRBJ1-5; D is unresolved. CDR1 is GTSNPN and CDR2 is SVGIG in the germline V gene (reference sequence). The CDR3 is 13 residues long. V was cut by 0 bases and J by 4 bases, with 7 bases left in between. CDR3 DNA: TGTGCCTGGAGTGTAGCGGGGAATCAGCCCCAGCATTTT. As protein: CAWSVAGNQPQHF.

The chain links TRBV14 to TRBJ2-5; D remains ambiguous. The ends were cut back, 0 bases at V and 4 bases at J, with 3 bases in the middle. Germline CDR1 is SGHDN and CDR2 is FVKESK. CDR3 length: 12 amino acids. The CDR3 DNA is TGTGCCAGCAGCCAAGAGCGAGAGACCCAGTACTTC. Translating it yields CASSQERETQYF. Together with reference TRBV14 and TRBJ2-5, the CDR3 gives the full variable domain: EAGVTQFPSHSVIEKGQTVTLRCDPISGHDNLYWYRRVMGKEIKFLLHFVKESKQDESGMPNNRFLAERTGGTYSTLKVQPAELEDSGVYFCASSQERETQYFGPGTRLLVL.

J is TRBJ1-6 and V is TRBV18, with D hard to call. This CDR3 has 14 amino acids. Germline V lookup: CDR1 KGHSH, CDR2 LQKENI. Trimming pared 2 bases from V and 8 bases from J, leaving 10 bases between. The CDR3: CASSPGSEDSPLHF. CDR3 DNA sequence: TGTGCCAGCTCACCAGGGTCCGAGGATTCACCCCTCCACTTT. Variable domain in full (rest from reference TRBV18 and TRBJ1-6): NAGVMQNPRHLVRRRGQEARLRCSPMKGHSHVYWYRQLPEEGLKFMVYLQKENIIDESGMPKERFSAEFPKEGPSILRIQQVVRGDSAAYFCASSPGSEDSPLHFGNGTRLTVT.

The table lists this clone with a few counts. The chain joins TRBV5-1 to TRBJ2-1; D might be TRBD2 (5 bases). Germline V CDR1 and CDR2: SGHRS, YFSETQ. Trimming removed 0 bases at V and 12 bases at J, with 13 bases between. The CDR3 spans 13 residues. This CDR3 reads CASSLVVAEGQFF. CDR3 in DNA: TGCGCCAGCAGCTTGGTGGTAGCTGAGGGGCAGTTCTTC.

This clone was observed once. The gene calls are TRBV2 and TRBJ2-2, with 11 bases fitting TRBD1. Germline trimming cut 6 bases from V and 7 bases from J; bases unmatched to any gene: 7. CDR3 length: 15 residues. CDR1 is SNHLY, CDR2 FYNNEI, per germline. As DNA, the CDR3 is TGTGCCAGCAGCGGACAGGGGGCAGACGGCGGGGAGCTGTTTTTT. Amino acids: CASSGQGADGGELFF. Full variable domain (remainder filled in from reference TRBV2 and TRBJ2-2): EPEVTQTPSHQVTQMGQEVILRCVPISNHLYFYWYRQILGQKVEFLVSFYNNEISEKSEIFDDQFSVERPDGSNFTLKIRSTKLEDSAMYFCASSGQGADGGELFFGEGSRLTVL.

This clone showed up just a few times. The CDR3 bases are TGTGCCTGGGTCCCTACAGGGCCCACTGAAGCTTTCTTT. Its protein is CAWVPTGPTEAFF. The rearrangement links TRBV30 to TRBJ1-1; D is possibly TRBD1 (6 bases). Germline CDR1 reads GTSNPN; CDR2 reads SVGIG (reference sequence). There are 13 residues in the CDR3. V shed 5 bases and J shed 4 bases, with 14 bases lying between them.

In DNA form, the CDR3 reads TGTGCCAGCGGCGCGCAGGGGGCGCTTTATGGGGCCAACGTCCTGACTTTC. Its translation: CASGAQGALYGANVLTF. V and J are TRBV7-9 and TRBJ2-6; TRBD1 aligns across 8 bases. From germline, CDR1 is SEHNR and CDR2 FQNEAQ (reference sequence). V was clipped by 8 bases and J by 3 bases; unmatched bases: 12. The CDR3 length is 17 residues. Based on the CDR3 plus reference TRBV7-9 and TRBJ2-6, the full variable domain is DTGVSQNPRHKITKRGQNVTFRCDPISEHNRLYWYRQTLGQGPEFLTYFQNEAQLEKSRLLSDRFSAERPKGSFSTLEIQRTEQGDSAMYLCASGAQGALYGANVLTFGAGSRLTVL.

CDR3 DNA: TGTGCCAGCAGTTACCCAAGGGCGGATACGCAGTATTTT. This codes for CASSYPRADTQYF. This chain joins TRBV6-5 and TRBJ2-3, with unresolved D. Trimming left V 2 bases short and J 6 bases short, with 9 bases between. CDR1 is MNHEY, CDR2 SVGAGI, per germline. This CDR3 spans 13 amino acids.